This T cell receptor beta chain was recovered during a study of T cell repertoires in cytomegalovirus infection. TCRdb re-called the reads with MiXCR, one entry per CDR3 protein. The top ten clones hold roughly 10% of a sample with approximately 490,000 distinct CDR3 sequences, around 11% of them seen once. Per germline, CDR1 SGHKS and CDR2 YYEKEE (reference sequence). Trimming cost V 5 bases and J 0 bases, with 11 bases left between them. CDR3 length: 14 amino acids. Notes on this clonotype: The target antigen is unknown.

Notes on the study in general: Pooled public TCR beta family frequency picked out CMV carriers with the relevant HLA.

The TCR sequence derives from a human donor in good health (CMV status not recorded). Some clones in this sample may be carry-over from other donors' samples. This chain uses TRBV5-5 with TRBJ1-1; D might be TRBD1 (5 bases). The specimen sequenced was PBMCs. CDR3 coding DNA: TGTGCCAGCAGTTCAGGGTTCATGAACACTGAAGCTTTCTTT. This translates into CASSSGFMNTEAFF.